This record covers a single TCR beta chain. Libraries were prepared by immunoSEQ multiplex PCR; TCRdb keeps only in-frame clonotypes and omits some of them. The repertoire holds 23,000 or so clones, more than 85% seen once, with 4.5% in the top ten. This CDR3 spans 15 amino acids. Germline CDR1 SGDLS, CDR2 YYNGEE. The data derive from a study of chemoradiotherapy in HPV16-positive cancers. Sequences were derived from blood, sampled from a patient who underwent chemoradiotherapy. This clonotype was sampled from a human donor with HPV-associated anogenital cancer. The chain carries TRBV9 and TRBJ2-5; 11 bases agree with TRBD2. The better agreement between TRBJ2-7 and the DNA end casts doubt on the J call. In nucleotides, the CDR3 is TGTGCCAGCAGCGCCACTAGCGGGAGCACCTACGAGCAGTACTTC. Protein: CASSATSGSTYEQYF.